The 8 T cell receptor beta chains reported below all come from one sample, sequenced in a study of shared clonotypes between healthy human individuals. The method was immunoSEQ multiplex PCR; TCRdb's version includes in-frame clones alone and lacks a portion of them. The sample lists more than 2,000,000 clones, approximately 90% occurring once. The sample taken for sequencing was naive CD4+ T cells sorted from blood. Described subset: CD45RA+ positively selected. The receptor set was obtained from a man aged 18 to 35 in good health.

For this clone: This sample includes further DNA sequences coding for the same CDR3. This chain joins TRBV6-5 and TRBJ1-1; D uncertain. V shed 0 bases and J shed 0 bases, with 8 bases lying between them. This CDR3 is built from 15 residues. CDR1 MNHEY and CDR2 SVGAGI come from the germline V gene. CDR3 sequence: CASSYSKVMNTEAFF. The CDR3 DNA follows: TGTGCCAGCAGTTACTCAAAAGTTATGAACACTGAAGCTTTCTTT.

This chain uses TRBV4-3 with TRBJ2-5; 7 nucleotides align to TRBD1. J was trimmed by 1 base and V by 0 bases; bases with no gene match: 2. The germline V gene encodes CDR1 LGHNA and CDR2 YSLEER. The CDR3 length is 15 residues. CDR3 DNA: TGCGCCAGCAGCCAAGAGGGGACAGCCCAAGAGACCCAGTACTTC. Translated: CASSQEGTAQETQYF.

The chain uses TRBV6-6 and TRBJ2-1; D ambiguous. The CDR3 runs to 14 residues. Trimming pared 2 bases from V and 4 bases from J, leaving 9 bases between. Germline CDR1 is MNHNY and CDR2 is SVGAGI (reference sequence). The CDR3 protein is CASSYAQTYNEQFF. CDR3 DNA: TGTGCCAGCAGTTACGCGCAAACTTACAATGAGCAGTTCTTC.

With regard to this clone: This sample also contains other DNA sequences that code for the same CDR3. This chain links TRBV2 with TRBJ2-7, with 7 bases matching TRBD1. The CDR3 contains 14 residues. Per the germline V gene, CDR1 is SNHLY and CDR2 is FYNNEI. Germline trimming cut 4 bases from V and 0 bases from J; bases unmatched to any gene: 3. This CDR3 is CASSGQGFSYEQYF. CDR3 in DNA: TGTGCCAGCAGTGGACAGGGATTCTCCTACGAGCAGTACTTC.

The J gene is TRBJ1-2, the V gene TRBV7-2; D remains ambiguous. The CDR3 is 14 residues long. V was clipped by 4 bases and J by 2 bases, with 11 bases between them. Germline CDR1 is SGHTA and CDR2 is FQGNSA. CDR3 sequence reads: CASSSAPSNYGYTF. CDR3 DNA: TGTGCCAGCAGCTCAGCCCCGAGCAACTATGGCTACACCTTC.

The genes are TRBV12-5 and TRBJ2-7; 8 nucleotides match TRBD1. This CDR3 spans 17 amino acids. V lost 0 bases to trimming and J lost 3 bases; unmatched junction nucleotides: 10. Germline CDR1 LGHNT, CDR2 FRNRAP. This chain's CDR3 is CASGLVLPGGIIYEQYF. CDR3 bases: TGTGCTAGTGGTTTGGTATTGCCAGGGGGCATTATCTACGAGCAGTACTTC.

The gene calls are TRBV18 and TRBJ1-1; 7 nucleotides match TRBD1. The CDR3 spans 16 residues. CDR1 KGHSH and CDR2 LQKENI come from the germline V gene. J was trimmed by 0 bases and V by 0 bases; bases with no gene match: 4. The CDR3 protein is CASSPPIGTVNTEAFF. CDR3 DNA sequence: TGTGCCAGCTCACCACCCATAGGGACAGTGAACACTGAAGCTTTCTTT.

This chain joins TRBV18 and TRBJ1-4; D is uncertain. V lost 0 bases to trimming and J lost 6 bases, with 14 bases between them. Looked up from germline, CDR1 is KGHSH and CDR2 is LQKENI. This CDR3 has 16 amino acids. The CDR3 DNA follows: TGTGCCAGCTCACCACCCATAAGGGTTGATGATGAAAAACTGTTTTTT. Encoded protein: CASSPPIRVDDEKLFF.